The sequence of this TCR beta chain was determined in a study of blood T cell repertoires in COVID-19. The CDR3 runs to 15 residues. Trimming cost V 0 bases and J 3 bases, with 12 bases left between them. In germline, CDR1 is SGHKS, CDR2 YYEKEE (reference sequence). Here immunoSEQ multiplex PCR was the method, and the copy in TCRdb shows in-frame clones only, minus some. The repertoire holds roughly 80,000 clones, with 82% as singletons. The clonotype was recovered from a human donor in a cohort sampled during active COVID-19. V is TRBV5-5 and J is TRBJ1-1, with no clear D. Sample: peripheral blood. The CDR3 loop is CASSLGRFTDTEAFF. CDR3 nucleotides: TGTGCCAGCAGCTTGGGCAGGTTTACGGACACTGAAGCTTTCTTT.